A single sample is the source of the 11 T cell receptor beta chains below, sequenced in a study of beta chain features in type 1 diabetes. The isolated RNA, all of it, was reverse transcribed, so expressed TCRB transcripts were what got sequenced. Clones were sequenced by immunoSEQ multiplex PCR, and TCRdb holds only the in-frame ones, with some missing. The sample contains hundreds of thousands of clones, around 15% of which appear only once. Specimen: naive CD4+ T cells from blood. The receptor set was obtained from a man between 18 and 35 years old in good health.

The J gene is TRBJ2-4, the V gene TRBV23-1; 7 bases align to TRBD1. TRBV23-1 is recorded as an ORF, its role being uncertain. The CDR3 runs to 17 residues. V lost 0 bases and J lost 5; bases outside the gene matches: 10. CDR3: CASSQSLYLGGQNIQYF. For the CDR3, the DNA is TGCGCCAGCAGTCAATCGCTATATTTAGGGGGCCAAAACATTCAGTACTTC.

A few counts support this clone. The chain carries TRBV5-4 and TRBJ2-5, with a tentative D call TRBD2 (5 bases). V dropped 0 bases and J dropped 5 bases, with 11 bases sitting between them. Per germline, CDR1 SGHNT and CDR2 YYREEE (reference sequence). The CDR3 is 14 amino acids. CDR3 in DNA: TGTGCCAGCAGCTTGGACTTGAGGGAGGAGACCCAGTACTTC. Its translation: CASSLDLREETQYF.

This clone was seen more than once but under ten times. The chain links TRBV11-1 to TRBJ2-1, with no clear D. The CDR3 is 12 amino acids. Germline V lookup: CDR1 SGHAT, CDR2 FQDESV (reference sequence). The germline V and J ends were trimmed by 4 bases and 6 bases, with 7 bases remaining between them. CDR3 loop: CASSSLSNEQFF. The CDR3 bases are TGTGCCAGCAGCTCCCTATCCAATGAGCAGTTCTTC.

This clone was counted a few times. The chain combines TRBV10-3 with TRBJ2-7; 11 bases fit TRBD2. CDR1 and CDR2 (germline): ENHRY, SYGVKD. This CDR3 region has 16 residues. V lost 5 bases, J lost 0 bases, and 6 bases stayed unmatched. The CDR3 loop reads CAISLTSGISSYEQYF. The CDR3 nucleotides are TGTGCCATCAGTCTGACTAGCGGGATTTCCTCCTACGAGCAGTACTTC.

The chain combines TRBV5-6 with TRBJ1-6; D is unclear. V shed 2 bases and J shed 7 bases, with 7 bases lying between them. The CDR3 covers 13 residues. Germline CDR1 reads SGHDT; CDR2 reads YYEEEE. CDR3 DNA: TGTGCCAGCAGCTTCCCGGGGAATTCACCCCTCCACTTT. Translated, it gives CASSFPGNSPLHF.

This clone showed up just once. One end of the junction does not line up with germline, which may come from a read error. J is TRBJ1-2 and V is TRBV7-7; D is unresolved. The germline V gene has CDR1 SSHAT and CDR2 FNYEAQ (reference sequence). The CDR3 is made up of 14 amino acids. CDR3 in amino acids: CASSSPAPGYGYTF. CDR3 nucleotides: TGTGCTAGCAGCTCCCCCGCCCCGGGCTATGGCTACACCTTC.

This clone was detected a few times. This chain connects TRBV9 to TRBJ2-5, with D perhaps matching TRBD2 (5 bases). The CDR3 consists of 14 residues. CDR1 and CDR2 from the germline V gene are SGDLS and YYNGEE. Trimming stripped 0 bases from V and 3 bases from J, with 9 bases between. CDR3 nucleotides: TGTGCCAGCAGCGTAGCAGGAGGCGAAGAGACCCAGTACTTC. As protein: CASSVAGGEETQYF.

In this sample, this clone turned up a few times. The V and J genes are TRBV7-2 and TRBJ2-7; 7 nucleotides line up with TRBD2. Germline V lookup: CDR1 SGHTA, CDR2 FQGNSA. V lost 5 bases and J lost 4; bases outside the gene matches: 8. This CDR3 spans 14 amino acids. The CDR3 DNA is TGTGCCAGCAGCCCCCAGGCGGGAGCTTACGAGCAGTACTTC. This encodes CASSPQAGAYEQYF.

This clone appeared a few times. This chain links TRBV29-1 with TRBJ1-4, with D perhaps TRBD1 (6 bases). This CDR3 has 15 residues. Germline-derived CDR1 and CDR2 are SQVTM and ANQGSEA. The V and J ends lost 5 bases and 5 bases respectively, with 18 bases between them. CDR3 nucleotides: TGCAGCGTTAAAAGGGGTGGACAGATAAATGAAAAACTGTTTTTT. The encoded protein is CSVKRGGQINEKLFF.

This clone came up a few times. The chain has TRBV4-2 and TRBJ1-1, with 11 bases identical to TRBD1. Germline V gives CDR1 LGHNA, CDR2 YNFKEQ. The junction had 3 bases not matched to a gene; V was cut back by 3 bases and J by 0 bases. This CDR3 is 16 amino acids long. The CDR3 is CASSQGQGVMNTEAFF. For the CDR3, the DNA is TGTGCCAGCAGCCAGGGACAGGGGGTTATGAACACTGAAGCTTTCTTT.

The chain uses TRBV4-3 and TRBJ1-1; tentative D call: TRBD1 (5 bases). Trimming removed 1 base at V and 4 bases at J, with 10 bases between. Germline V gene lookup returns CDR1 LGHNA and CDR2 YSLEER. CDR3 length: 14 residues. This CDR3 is CASSQVARATEAFF. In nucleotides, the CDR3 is TGCGCCAGCAGCCAAGTCGCCAGGGCCACTGAAGCTTTCTTT.